This T cell receptor (beta chain) was sequenced for a study of T cells in Graves' hyperthyroidism and ophthalmopathy. General study points: In the blood, most expanded thyroid clonotypes above 0.001 appeared as well. Model-based prediction identified ophthalmopathy a median approximately 6 months prior to its onset.

This clonotype was picked up a small number of times. Its antigen is not identified. Germline V gives CDR1 SGHTA, CDR2 FQGTGA. The CDR3 totals 15 residues. Losses at the gene ends were 5 bases for V and 8 bases for J; bases not matched to a gene: 10. Researchers took RNA transcripts and amplified the TCR beta CDR3 regions from them. HTBI primers were employed in a first-round RT-PCR of the TCR CDR3. TCRdb fed the multiplex PCR reads into MiXCR, producing one record per CDR3 protein. The sample lists around 610,000 distinct CDR3 sequences; about 15% were seen once. V and J are TRBV7-3 and TRBJ2-2, with 8 bases fitting TRBD1. Sequences were obtained from blood. This receptor was identified in a middle-aged woman with Graves' ophthalmopathy. CDR3 sequence: CASSKPLTGAGELFF. In DNA, the CDR3 is TGTGCCAGCAGCAAACCCCTGACAGGGGCGGGGGAGCTGTTTTTT.